A selection of T cell receptor beta chains follows, all from one sample in a study of shared clonotypes between healthy human individuals. TCRdb keeps only in-frame clones here, not all; method: immunoSEQ multiplex PCR. The sample records roughly 2.1 million clones, under 95% being singletons. What was sequenced was naive CD8+ T cells from PBMCs. These receptors came from a man aged 18 to 30 in good health. Some clones in this sample may be carry-over from other donors' samples. Both conserved end residues are part of each CDR3. D genes are given only for firm matches. Expanded clones get a size class; other rows say once, few or many, or leave the size out.

V gene	J gene	clone size	D gene	CDR3 protein	CDR3 DNA
TRBV5-4	TRBJ1-1	-	TRBD1	CASSPTGGRTEAFF	TGTGCCAGCAGCCCGACAGGGGGCAGGACTGAAGCTTTCTTT
TRBV7-8	TRBJ1-3	-	TRBD1	CASRQGNPNSGNTIYF	TGTGCCAGTCGACAGGGGAACCCGAACTCTGGAAACACCATATATTTT
TRBV28	TRBJ1-1	-	-	CASIPGWNTEAFF	TGTGCCAGCATCCCCGGATGGAACACTGAAGCTTTCTTT
TRBV7-6	TRBJ2-1	-	-	CASSFDNEQFF	TGTGCCAGCAGCTTTGACAATGAGCAGTTCTTC
TRBV13	TRBJ2-1	-	-	CASSPRGEQFF	TGTGCCAGCAGCCCCCGCGGAGAGCAGTTCTTC
TRBV15	TRBJ2-7	-	-	CATSIGSYSEQYF	TGTGCCACCAGCATCGGGTCTTACTCCGAGCAGTACTTC
TRBV19	TRBJ1-2	-	TRBD1	CASSTTTGTVYGYTF	TGTGCCAGTAGTACGACCACCGGGACAGTCTATGGCTACACCTTC
TRBV4-3	TRBJ2-1	-	-	CASSQDSISNEQFF	TGCGCCAGCAGCCAAGATAGCATCTCCAATGAGCAGTTCTTC
TRBV10-2	TRBJ2-1	-	-	CASSERAPTSYNEQFF	TGCGCCAGCTCTGAGCGTGCCCCCACATCCTACAATGAGCAGTTCTTC
TRBV21-1	TRBJ2-4	-	-	CASSPDRGPKNIQYF	TGTGCCAGCAGCCCCGACAGGGGCCCCAAAAACATTCAGTACTTC
TRBV13	TRBJ2-7	-	TRBD1	CASSFGPGQGSYEQYF	TGTGCCAGCAGCTTCGGACCGGGACAGGGGTCCTACGAGCAGTACTTC
TRBV7-2	TRBJ2-1	-	TRBD2	CASSSWTSGIPTPYNEQFF	TGTGCCAGCAGCTCCTGGACTAGCGGGATCCCTACCCCCTACAATGAGCAGTTCTTC
TRBV9	TRBJ1-2	-	-	CASSVGEDYGYTF	TGTGCCAGCAGCGTAGGGGAAGACTATGGCTACACCTTC
TRBV7-9	TRBJ2-7	-	-	CASSPSNGLHEQYF	TGTGCCAGCAGCCCCTCTAACGGGCTGCACGAGCAGTACTTC
TRBV15	TRBJ2-7	-	TRBD2	CATSSQTGGHREQYF	TGTGCCACCAGCAGCCAAACGGGAGGTCACAGGGAGCAGTACTTC
TRBV4-2	TRBJ1-4	-	-	CASSQAVATNEKLFF	TGTGCCAGCAGCCAAGCGGTTGCAACTAATGAAAAACTGTTTTTT
TRBV4-3	TRBJ2-7	-	TRBD1	CASSQGVQGGFYEQYF	TGCGCCAGCAGCCAAGGTGTACAGGGGGGATTCTACGAGCAGTACTTC
TRBV11-1	TRBJ2-5	-	TRBD1	CASSLPGQGALYF	TGTGCCAGCAGCTTACCGGGACAGGGGGCTCTGTACTTC
TRBV28	TRBJ1-2	-	TRBD1	CASSLADRGGYTF	TGTGCCAGCAGTTTAGCTGACAGGGGTGGCTACACCTTC
TRBV5-4	TRBJ2-7	-	-	CASSLSGNEQYF	TGTGCCAGCAGCCTATCAGGGAACGAGCAGTACTTC
TRBV5-4	TRBJ2-7	-	TRBD2	CASSSYGRPHEQYF	TGTGCCAGCAGCTCTTACGGGAGGCCCCACGAGCAGTACTTC
TRBV6-6	TRBJ2-7	-	-	CASSYSAGSSYEQYF	TGTGCCAGCAGTTACTCGGCAGGGAGCTCCTACGAGCAGTACTTC
TRBV10-3	TRBJ2-4	-	TRBD2	CAISDGASGRVPAKNIQYF	TGTGCCATCAGTGATGGGGCTAGCGGGAGGGTTCCGGCCAAAAACATTCAGTACTTC
TRBV27	TRBJ2-7	-	TRBD2	CASRVEAGGYYEQYF	TGTGCCAGCAGGGTTGAGGCGGGAGGTTACTACGAGCAGTACTTC
TRBV28	TRBJ2-5	-	TRBD1	CASTPGDREGETQYF	TGTGCCAGCACCCCTGGGGACAGGGAAGGAGAGACCCAGTACTTC
TRBV7-8	TRBJ2-7	-	TRBD2	CASSLSAGPRGTYEQYF	TGTGCCAGCAGCTTATCAGCGGGACCTCGAGGGACCTACGAGCAGTACTTC
TRBV27	TRBJ2-7	-	TRBD1	CASSRYNLTGASYEQYF	TGTGCCAGCAGTCGATATAACCTGACAGGGGCCTCCTACGAGCAGTACTTC
TRBV7-9	TRBJ1-2	-	-	CASSSTRNYGYTF	TGTGCCAGCAGCTCGACAAGGAACTATGGCTACACCTTC
TRBV15	TRBJ1-4	-	-	CATSQGSGKLFF	TGTGCCACCAGCCAAGGCTCCGGAAAACTGTTTTTT
TRBV28	TRBJ1-4	-	-	CASSFGMELFF	TGTGCCAGCAGTTTCGGGATGGAACTGTTTTTT
TRBV27	TRBJ1-1	once	-	CASSLLNPGRSTEAFF	TGTGCCAGCAGTTTACTCAACCCGGGACGAAGCACTGAAGCTTTCTTT
TRBV6-5	TRBJ2-7	-	TRBD2	CATTSGVGEQYF	TGTGCCACCACCAGCGGGGTGGGCGAGCAGTACTTC
TRBV2	TRBJ1-3	-	-	CASSPQAYSGNTIYF	TGTGCCAGCAGTCCCCAGGCTTACTCTGGAAACACCATATATTTT